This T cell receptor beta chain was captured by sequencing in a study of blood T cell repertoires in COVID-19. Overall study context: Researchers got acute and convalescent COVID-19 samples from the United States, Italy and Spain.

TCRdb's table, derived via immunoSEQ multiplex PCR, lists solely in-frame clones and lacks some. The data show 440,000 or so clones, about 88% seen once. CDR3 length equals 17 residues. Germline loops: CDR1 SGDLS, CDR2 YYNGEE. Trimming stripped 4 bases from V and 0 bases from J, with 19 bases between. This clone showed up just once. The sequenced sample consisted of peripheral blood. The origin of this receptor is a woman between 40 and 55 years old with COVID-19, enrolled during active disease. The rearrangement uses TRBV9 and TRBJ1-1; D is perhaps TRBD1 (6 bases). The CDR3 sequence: CASSPRGRQEMNTEAFF. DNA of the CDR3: TGTGCCAGCAGCCCACGTGGTCGACAGGAGATGAACACTGAAGCTTTCTTT. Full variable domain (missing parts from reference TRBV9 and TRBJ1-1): DSGVTQTPKHLITATGQRVTLRCSPRSGDLSVYWYQQSLDQGLQFLIQYYNGEERAKGNILERFSAQQFPDLHSELNLSSLELGDSALYFCASSPRGRQEMNTEAFFGQGTRLTVV.